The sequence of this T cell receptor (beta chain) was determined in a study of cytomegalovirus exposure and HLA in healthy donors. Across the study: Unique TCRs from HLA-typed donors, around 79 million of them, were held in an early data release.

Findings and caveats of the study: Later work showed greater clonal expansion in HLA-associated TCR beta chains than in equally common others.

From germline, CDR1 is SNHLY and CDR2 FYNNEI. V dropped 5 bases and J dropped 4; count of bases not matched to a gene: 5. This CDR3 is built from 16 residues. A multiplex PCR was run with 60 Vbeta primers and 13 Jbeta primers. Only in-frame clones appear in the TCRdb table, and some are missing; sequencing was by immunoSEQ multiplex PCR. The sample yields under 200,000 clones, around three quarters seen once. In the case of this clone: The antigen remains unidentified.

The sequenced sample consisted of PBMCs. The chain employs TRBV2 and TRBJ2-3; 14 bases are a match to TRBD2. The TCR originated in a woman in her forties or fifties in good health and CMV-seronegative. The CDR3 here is CASSLGLAGGPDTQYF. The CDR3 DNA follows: TGTGCCAGCAGTCTCGGACTAGCGGGAGGCCCAGATACGCAGTATTTT. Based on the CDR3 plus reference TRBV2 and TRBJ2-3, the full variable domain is EPEVTQTPSHQVTQMGQEVILRCVPISNHLYFYWYRQILGQKVEFLVSFYNNEISEKSEIFDDQFSVERPDGSNFTLKIRSTKLEDSAMYFCASSLGLAGGPDTQYFGPGTRLTVL.